This T cell receptor beta chain originates from a study of T cells in Graves' hyperthyroidism and ophthalmopathy. TCR beta CDR3 region amplification was performed from RNA transcripts. First-round RT-PCR with HTBI primers amplified the TCR CDR3 region. One entry per CDR3 protein results from TCRdb running MiXCR on the multiplex PCR reads. The profile covers about 570,000 distinct CDR3 sequences, with 46% appearing a single time and roughly 19% taken by the ten largest. Between the trimmed V and J ends, which lost 7 bases and 0 bases, there was a span of 16 bases. In germline, CDR1 is LNHDA, CDR2 SQIVND (reference sequence). The CDR3 is 16 amino acids.

This receptor was identified in an adult woman with Graves' disease, either hyperthyroidism or ophthalmopathy (not recorded which). Sequenced material: peripheral blood or thyroid tissue (not recorded which). The rearrangement joins TRBV19 to TRBJ2-1; D not resolved. CDR3 sequence: CASTVSSLFSYNEQFF. The CDR3 nucleotides read TGTGCCAGTACGGTGTCGTCCCTCTTCTCCTACAATGAGCAGTTCTTC.